Given below is one T cell receptor (beta chain) in context. Its cognate antigen has yet to be identified. No much larger clone exists at a distance of one base, and base qualities are not known. The record originates from a study of human T cells and chemical hapten exposure listed by TCRdb under 2021. Turning to the overall study: The libraries were sequenced as a pool, and the TCR yield per sample differed mostly because of small variations in library volumes within the pool. This study followed changes in the peripheral blood TCR repertoire in vivo during primary and secondary sensitization of alopecia patients to the hapten diphenylcyclopropenone (DPC). Each blood RNA sample was used to sequence both TCR alpha and TCR beta chains.

General conclusions and limits of the study: Repeated subsampling changed both the strength of the expansion versus patch-test correlation and the threshold at which that correlation became significant. DPC sensitization did not change how many TCRs were above 1 in 1000 frequency, and no evidence was found of alterations in global repertoire structure.

The sample's time point, from its label and the paper: healthy volunteer bleed at 2 weeks. Total RNA was isolated from unfractionated whole blood collected in Tempus Blood RNA tubes. Four or five healthy volunteers acted as controls for TCR sequencing and had blood drawn at day 0, 2 weeks and 6 weeks. Counted from cysteine to phenylalanine, this CDR3 has 14 amino acids. Just CDR3 DNA is preserved here, 42 bases in frame from base 1. The junction carries 19 bases between V and J, which are trimmed by 10 bases and 6 bases respectively. CDR1 and CDR2 (ENHRY, SYGVKD) derive from the germline V gene. Library generation was performed with RACE. The sequencer was a NextSeq 500. Library preparation attached unique molecular identifiers to individual cDNA molecules for quantitative, reproducible TCR counting. The original methods were these. A median of roughly 100,000 TCRs per sample was observed, with a range of about 23,224 to 690,600. The Decombinator software suite was used to annotate the V, J and CDR3 of the TCR reads. For the PS versus PT1 abundance plots, all samples were subsampled to the same number of TCRs (28,000). Expanded TCRs were defined as absent before sensitization and observed at least eight times at the 2-week time point. Through fastp at Q25 and MiXCR, TCRdb rebuilt clones from the public reads, retaining in-frame beta chains. CDR3 protein duplicates are merged, each entry listing the most common genes and DNA. It is TCRdb's table, rather than the study itself, that gives the V and J calls and clone size. The sample has approximately 97,000 distinct CDR3 sequences on record, about 8.8% of them singletons. About 3% of the sample rests with the top ten.

This receptor was taken from a female donor in good health. Some clones in this sample may be carry-over from other donors' samples. This sequence uses TRBV10-3 and TRBJ1-5; the D gene is perhaps TRBD1, on 6 matching bases. Sequences were obtained from whole blood. The bases read TGTGCCACCCAACCAGGGGAGCCGAGTCAGCCCCAGCATTTT. Its amino acids are CATQPGEPSQPQHF.